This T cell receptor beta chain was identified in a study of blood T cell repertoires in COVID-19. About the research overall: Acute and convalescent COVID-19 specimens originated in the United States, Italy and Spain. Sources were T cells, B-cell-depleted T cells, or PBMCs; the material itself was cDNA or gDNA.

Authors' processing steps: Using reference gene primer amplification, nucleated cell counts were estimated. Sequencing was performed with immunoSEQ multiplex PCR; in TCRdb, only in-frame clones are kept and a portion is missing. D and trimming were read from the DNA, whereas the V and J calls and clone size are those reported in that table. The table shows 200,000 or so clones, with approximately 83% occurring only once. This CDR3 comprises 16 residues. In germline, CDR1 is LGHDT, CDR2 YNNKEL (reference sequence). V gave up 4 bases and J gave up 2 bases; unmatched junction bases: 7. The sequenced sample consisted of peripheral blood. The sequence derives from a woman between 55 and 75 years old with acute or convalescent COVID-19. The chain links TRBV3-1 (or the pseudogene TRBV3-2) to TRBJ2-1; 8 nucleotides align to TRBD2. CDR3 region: CASSRVLAGPYNEQFF. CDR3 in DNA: TGTGCCAGCAGCCGGGTTCTAGCGGGTCCCTACAATGAGCAGTTCTTC.